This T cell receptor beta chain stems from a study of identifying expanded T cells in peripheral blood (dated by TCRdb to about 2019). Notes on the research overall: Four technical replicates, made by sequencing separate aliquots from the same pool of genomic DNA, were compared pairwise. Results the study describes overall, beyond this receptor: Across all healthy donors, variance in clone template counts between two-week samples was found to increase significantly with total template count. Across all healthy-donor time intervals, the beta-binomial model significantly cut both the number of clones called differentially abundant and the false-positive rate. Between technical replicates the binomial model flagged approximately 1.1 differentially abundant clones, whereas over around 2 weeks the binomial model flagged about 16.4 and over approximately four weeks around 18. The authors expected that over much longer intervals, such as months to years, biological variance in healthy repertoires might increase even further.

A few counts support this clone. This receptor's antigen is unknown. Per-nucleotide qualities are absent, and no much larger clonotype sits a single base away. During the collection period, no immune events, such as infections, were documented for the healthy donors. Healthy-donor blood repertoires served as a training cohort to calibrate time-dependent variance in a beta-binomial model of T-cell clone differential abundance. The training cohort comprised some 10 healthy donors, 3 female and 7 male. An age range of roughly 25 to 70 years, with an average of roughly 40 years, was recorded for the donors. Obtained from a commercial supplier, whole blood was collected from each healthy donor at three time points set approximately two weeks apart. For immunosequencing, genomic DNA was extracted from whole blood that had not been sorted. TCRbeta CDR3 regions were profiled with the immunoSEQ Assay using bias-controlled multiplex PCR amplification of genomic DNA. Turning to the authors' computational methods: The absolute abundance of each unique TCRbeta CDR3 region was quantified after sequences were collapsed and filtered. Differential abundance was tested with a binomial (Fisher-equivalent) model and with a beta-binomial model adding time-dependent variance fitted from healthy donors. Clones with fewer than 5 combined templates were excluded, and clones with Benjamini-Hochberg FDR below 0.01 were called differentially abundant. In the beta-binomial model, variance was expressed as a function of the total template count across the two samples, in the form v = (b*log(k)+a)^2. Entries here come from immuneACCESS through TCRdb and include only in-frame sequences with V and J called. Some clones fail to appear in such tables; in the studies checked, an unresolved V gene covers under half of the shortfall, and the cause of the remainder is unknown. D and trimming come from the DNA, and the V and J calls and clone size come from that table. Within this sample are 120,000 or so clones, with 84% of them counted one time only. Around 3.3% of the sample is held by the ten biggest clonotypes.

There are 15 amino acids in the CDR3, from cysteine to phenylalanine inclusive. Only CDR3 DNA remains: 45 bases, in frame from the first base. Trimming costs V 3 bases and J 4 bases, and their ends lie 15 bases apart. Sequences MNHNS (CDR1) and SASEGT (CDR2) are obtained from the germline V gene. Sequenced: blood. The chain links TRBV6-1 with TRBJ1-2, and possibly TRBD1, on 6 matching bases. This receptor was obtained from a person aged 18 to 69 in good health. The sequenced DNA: TGTGCCAGCAGTGACCGGGGTAGGGGGATCTATGGCTACACCTTC. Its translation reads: CASSDRGRGIYGYTF.